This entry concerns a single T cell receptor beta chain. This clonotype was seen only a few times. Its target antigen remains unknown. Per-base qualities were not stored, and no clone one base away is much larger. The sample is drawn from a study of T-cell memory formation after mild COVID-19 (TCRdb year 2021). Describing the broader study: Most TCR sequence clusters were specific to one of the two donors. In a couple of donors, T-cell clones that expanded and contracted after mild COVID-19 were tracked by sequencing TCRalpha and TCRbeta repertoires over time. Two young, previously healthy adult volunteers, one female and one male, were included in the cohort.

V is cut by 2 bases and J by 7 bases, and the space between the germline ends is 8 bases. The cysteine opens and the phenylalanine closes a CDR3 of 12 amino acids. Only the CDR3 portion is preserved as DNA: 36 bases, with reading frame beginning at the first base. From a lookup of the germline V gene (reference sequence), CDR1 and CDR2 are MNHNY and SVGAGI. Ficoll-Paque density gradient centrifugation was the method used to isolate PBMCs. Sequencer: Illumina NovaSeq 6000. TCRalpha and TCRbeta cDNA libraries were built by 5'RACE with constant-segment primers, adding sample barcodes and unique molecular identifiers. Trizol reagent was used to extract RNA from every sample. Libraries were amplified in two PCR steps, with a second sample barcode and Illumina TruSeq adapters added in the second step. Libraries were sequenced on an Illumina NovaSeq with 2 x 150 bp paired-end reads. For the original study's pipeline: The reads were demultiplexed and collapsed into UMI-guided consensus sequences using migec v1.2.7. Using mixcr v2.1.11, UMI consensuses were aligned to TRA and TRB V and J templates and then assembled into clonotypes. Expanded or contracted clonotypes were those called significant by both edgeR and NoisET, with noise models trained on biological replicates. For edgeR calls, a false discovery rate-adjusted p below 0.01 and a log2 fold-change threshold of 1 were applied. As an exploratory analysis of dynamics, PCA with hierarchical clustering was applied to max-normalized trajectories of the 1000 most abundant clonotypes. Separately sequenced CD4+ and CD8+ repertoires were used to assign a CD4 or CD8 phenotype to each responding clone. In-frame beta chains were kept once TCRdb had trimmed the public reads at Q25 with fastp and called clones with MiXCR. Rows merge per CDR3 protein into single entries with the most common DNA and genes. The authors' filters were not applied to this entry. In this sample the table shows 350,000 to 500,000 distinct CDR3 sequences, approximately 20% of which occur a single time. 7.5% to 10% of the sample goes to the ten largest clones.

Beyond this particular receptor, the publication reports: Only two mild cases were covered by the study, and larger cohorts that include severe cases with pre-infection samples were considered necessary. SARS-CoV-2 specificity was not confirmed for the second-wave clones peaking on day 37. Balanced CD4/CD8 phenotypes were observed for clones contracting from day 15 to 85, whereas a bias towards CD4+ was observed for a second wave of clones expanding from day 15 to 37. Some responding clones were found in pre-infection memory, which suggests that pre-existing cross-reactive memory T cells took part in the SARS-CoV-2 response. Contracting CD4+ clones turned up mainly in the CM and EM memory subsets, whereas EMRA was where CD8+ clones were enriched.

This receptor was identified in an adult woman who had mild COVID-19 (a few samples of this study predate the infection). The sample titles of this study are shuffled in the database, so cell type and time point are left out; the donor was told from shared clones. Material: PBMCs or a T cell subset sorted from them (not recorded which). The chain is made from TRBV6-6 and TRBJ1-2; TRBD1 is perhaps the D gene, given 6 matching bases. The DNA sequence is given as TGTGCCAGCAGTTACGCAGGGGCTGGCTACACCTTC. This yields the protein CASSYAGAGYTF.